The 13 T cell receptor beta chains listed next were all sequenced from one sample in a study of T-cell memory formation after mild COVID-19. TCRdb redid the calling of the 5' RACE reads with MiXCR, one entry per CDR3 protein. The sample shows hundreds of thousands of distinct CDR3 sequences, 15% to 20% of them seen only once. The sample was PBMCs or a T cell subset sorted from them (not recorded which). These receptors were obtained from a man aged 18 to 30 who had mild COVID-19 (a few samples of this study predate the infection). Cell type and time point are not known.

This rearrangement joins TRBV6-2 or TRBV6-3 to TRBJ2-1; D is uncertain. V was trimmed by 6 bases and J by 9 bases, leaving 12 bases between them. The CDR3 extends over 12 amino acids. CDR1 is MNHEY and CDR2 is SVGEGT in the germline V gene. CDR3 in amino acids: CASSPWKAEQFF. As DNA, the CDR3 is TGTGCCAGCAGCCCGTGGAAGGCTGAGCAGTTCTTC.

This clonotype turned up a few times. This chain connects TRBV6-2 or TRBV6-3 to TRBJ2-3; the D is unclear. V lost 2 bases and J lost 5, with 11 bases in between. Germline V gene sequence: CDR1 MNHEY, CDR2 SVGEGT. The CDR3 runs 14 residues. CDR3 protein: CASSYSAFGDTQYF. CDR3 DNA sequence: TGTGCCAGCAGTTACAGCGCGTTTGGAGATACGCAGTATTTT.

This sequence joins TRBV6-5 and TRBJ2-7, with D perhaps matching TRBD2 (7 bases). Germline V gene sequence: CDR1 MNHEY, CDR2 SVGAGI. V was shortened by 2 bases and J by 3 bases, with 11 bases between the two germline ends. The length of the CDR3 is 14 residues. CDR3 in amino acids: CASSYREGGYEQYV. The DNA of the CDR3 is TGTGCCAGCAGTTACAGGGAGGGGGGCTACGAGCAGTACGTC.

This clonotype has just a few counts. The rearrangement links TRBV30 to TRBJ2-5, with a weak D call TRBD2 (6 bases). Germline CDR1 GTSNPN, CDR2 SVGIG (reference sequence). Trimming stripped 4 bases from V and 5 bases from J, with 14 bases between. This CDR3 has 13 amino acids. The CDR3 DNA sequence: TGTGCCTGGACCCCTTTTGGGAGGGAGACCCAGTACTTC. It specifies CAWTPFGRETQYF.

This clonotype appeared a few times. The V call is TRBV5-1, the J call TRBJ1-6; D is possibly TRBD1 (5 bases). The V gene's germline CDR1 is SGHRS and CDR2 YFSETQ. The CDR3 extends over 16 amino acids. The ends were cut back, 4 bases at V and 5 bases at J, with 16 bases in the middle. CDR3 in amino acids: CASSASGRRDNSPLHF. CDR3 coding DNA: TGCGCCAGCAGCGCCTCGGGACGACGCGATAATTCACCCCTCCACTTT.

This clonotype was observed a handful of times. The chain links TRBV6-5 to TRBJ1-2; a possible D gene is TRBD1 (5 bases). The CDR3 sequence is 13 residues long. CDR1 is MNHEY and CDR2 is SVGAGI in the germline V gene. V lost 2 bases and J lost 10, with 14 bases in between. The CDR3 sequence: CASSYAGATDYTF. Written as DNA, the CDR3 is TGTGCCAGCAGTTACGCCGGGGCCACCGACTACACCTTC.

The genes are TRBV6-5 and TRBJ2-5; tentative D call: TRBD2 (6 bases). Germline V gene lookup returns CDR1 MNHEY and CDR2 SVGAGI. This CDR3 is 17 amino acids long. Trimming pared 5 bases from V and 3 bases from J, leaving 22 bases between. CDR3 DNA: TGTGCCAGCAGTCCCTCGGAGGGGCAGGGTCGAAAAGAGACCCAGTACTTC. Its translation: CASSPSEGQGRKETQYF.

The chain is built from TRBV11-2 and TRBJ2-3; tentative D call: TRBD2 (7 bases). Germline CDR1 is SGHAT and CDR2 is FQNNGV. Trimming left V 9 bases short and J 4 bases short, with 14 bases between. CDR3 length: 13 amino acids. As DNA, the CDR3 is TGTGCCAGTATCGCGGGGGCCCCAGATACGCAGTATTTT. Translation gives CASIAGAPDTQYF.

This clonotype was seen a few times. This chain joins TRBV4-2 and TRBJ2-3; no clear D gene. In germline, CDR1 is LGHNA, CDR2 YNFKEQ. The CDR3 covers 16 residues. V was pared by 0 bases and J by 0 bases, with 10 bases between. The CDR3 sequence: CASSQEVRQSTDTQYF. CDR3 bases: TGTGCCAGCAGCCAAGAGGTCAGGCAGAGCACAGATACGCAGTATTTT.

This clonotype occurred a few times. The chain couples TRBV28 to TRBJ1-3; a possible D gene is TRBD1 (6 bases). CDR3 size: 12 residues. Trimming left V 2 bases short and J 12 bases short, with 11 bases between. Germline CDR1 MDHEN, CDR2 SYDVKM. CDR3 sequence reads: CASSLTHRVIYF. Here the CDR3 DNA reads TGTGCCAGCAGTTTAACCCACAGGGTCATATATTTT.

This clonotype was seen repeatedly, ten times or more. The chain couples TRBV6-6 to TRBJ2-7; TRBD1 might be the D (6 bases). This CDR3 is built from 15 residues. Trimming pared 6 bases from V and 2 bases from J, leaving 17 bases between. Germline-derived CDR1 and CDR2 are MNHNY and SVGAGI (reference sequence). CDR3 sequence: CASSGQLTMTYEQYF. Written as DNA, the CDR3 is TGTGCCAGCAGCGGACAGTTGACCATGACCTACGAGCAGTACTTC.

In this sample, this clonotype turned up a few times. The V gene is TRBV6-6, the J gene TRBJ2-3; D is tentatively TRBD1 or TRBD2 (5 bases each). Germline V gene lookup returns CDR1 MNHNY and CDR2 SVGAGI (reference sequence). Trimming took off 1 base at V and 6 bases at J, with 11 bases between the two ends. The CDR3 spans 14 residues. The chain's CDR3 is CASSYWGERDTQYF. CDR3 nucleotide sequence: TGTGCCAGCAGTTACTGGGGCGAGCGGGATACGCAGTATTTT.

The V and J genes are TRBV7-2 and TRBJ1-5; TRBD1 might be the D (6 bases). Germline values: CDR1 SGHTA, CDR2 FQGNSA. This CDR3 contains 14 residues. Trimming shortened V by 5 bases and J by 3 bases, and 11 bases separated the two germline ends. The CDR3 is CASSLGHNNQPQHF. The CDR3 nucleotides read TGTGCCAGCAGCCTGGGACATAACAATCAGCCCCAGCATTTT.